The TCR beta chain described here comes from a study of CD8 T cells in ankylosing spondylitis. As for this clonotype: Its specificity is unknown.

Study-level results: Matched ankylosing spondylitis synovial fluid reportedly showed significant enrichment of disease-linked clones. Both synovial fluid and blood in reactive arthritis had previously been reported to carry some motif variants.

TCRdb re-called the 5' RACE reads with MiXCR, one entry per CDR3 protein. The sample includes 250,000 or so distinct CDR3 sequences, around 25% seen only once; the top ten take about 0.6%. J lost 5 bases, V lost 8 bases, and 8 bases had no gene match. This CDR3 has 14 amino acids. Germline V lookup: CDR1 MNHEY, CDR2 SVGAGI. The chain combines TRBV6-5 with TRBJ2-1; TRBD1 matches 8 bases. The specimen was blood, either unsorted or a sorted T cell fraction (not recorded which). This receptor was taken from a male donor with ankylosing spondylitis or in good health (not recorded which). The CDR3: CASVTGTGDNEQFF. The CDR3, as DNA: TGTGCCAGCGTTACCGGGACAGGAGACAATGAGCAGTTCTTC.